What follows is one T cell receptor beta chain and its context. The target of this receptor is not known. Library preparation was by 5' RACE. For each TCR library, roughly 3,600 ng of total RNA was used. For each sample, cDNA synthesis with SMARTScribe reverse transcriptase was split into eight separate reactions. Unique molecular identifiers containing a 6-nucleotide sample barcode were introduced through template switching during cDNA synthesis. TCRalpha and TCRbeta cDNA was amplified in two nested PCRs of 16 and 9 cycles, and bead purification was carried out after each PCR. Before amplification, cDNA was treated with uracil DNA-glycosylase and purified using the QIAquick PCR purification kit. The second PCR added Illumina TruSeq-compatible adapters along with sample-specific barcodes. Library quality and concentration were checked on TapeStation and Qubit, and libraries were pooled at around 5 ng each. The pooled libraries were sequenced with 2 x 100 bp reads and custom sequencing primers on an Illumina HiSeq2500 single-index Rapid Run. The authors' pipeline ran thus. MiGEC version 1.2.6 was used for UMI-based consensus assembly to correct PCR and sequencing errors. MiXCR version 2.1.1 was used to carry out V(D)J alignment, clonotype assembly and CDR3 extraction. To normalise gene usage, clonotype sharing and MAIT/NKT TCR abundance, the analysis used the top 1000, 10 000 and 20 000 clonotypes per sample. After downsampling to 27 000 UMIs, diversity was calculated as the inverse Simpson index using the vegan R package. Paired Mann-Whitney U tests on discordant twin pairs were used, with Benjamini-Hochberg multiple-testing correction. TCRdb reprocessed the reads and provides one entry for every CDR3 protein sequence; no DNA is given. These V and J calls rely on TCRdb rather than the paper's analysis. The sample table on file contains fewer than 200,000 distinct CDR3 sequences. The ten top clones hold 2.8% of the sample.

This sample was included in a study of monozygotic twins with inflammatory bowel disease (dated by TCRdb to between 2018 and 2021). At the level of the whole study: The full study comprised around 28 monozygotic twin pairs: nine German pairs (four IBD-concordant, five IBD-discordant) and 19 IBD-discordant Danish pairs. Within discordant pairs, disease-associated traits were sought mainly by comparing IBD patients with their genetically identical healthy co-twins. Each individual had, on average, about 151 000 unique TCRalpha sequences and 181 000 unique TCRbeta sequences available for analysis.

Via the germline V gene, CDR1 is SGHRS and CDR2 YFSETQ. There are 11 amino acids in the CDR3, from cysteine to phenylalanine inclusive. No DNA has been recorded. Points the paper makes about the study in general: Repertoire similarity did not differ between concordant and discordant twins, which could be due to limited statistical power. Differing immunosuppressive treatments among patients may have added background noise and inter-individual variability to the repertoires. The results gave no support for a single strong signal or clonotype linked to IBD. Fewer clonotypes were shared with other individuals by IBD patients than by healthy twins, most markedly in patients showing signs of disease activity. The analysis was unable to tell apart different T cell subtypes. Measured by the inverse Simpson index, TCRbeta repertoire diversity was lower in IBD patients than in their healthy co-twins.

From each donor, a roughly 2.5 ml peripheral blood sample was collected into PAXgene tubes and stored at -80 degrees C. Without any T cell sorting, total RNA was extracted from whole blood using the PAXgene blood miRNA kit on an automated QIAcube. Peripheral blood from monozygotic twin pairs who were concordant or discordant for inflammatory bowel disease underwent deep TCRalpha and TCRbeta repertoire profiling using unique molecular barcoding. Smoking habits were recorded for all twin pairs, with individuals classified as current, former or never smokers. Sequenced sample: blood. The receptor was derived from a human donor with ulcerative colitis or Crohn's disease, or a healthy co-twin of an affected twin (not recorded which). This chain joins TRBV5-1 to TRBJ2-3. The CDR3 is CASSSKDTQYF.